The 6 T cell receptor beta chains given below trace back to one sample, sequenced in a study of T cell responses to AZD1222 COVID-19 vaccine. The data were produced by immunoSEQ multiplex PCR, yet TCRdb's version contains in-frame clones alone and is incomplete. Counted here are about 180,000 clones, around 90% occurring once; the ten biggest clones make up 0.45% to 0.55%. Sample: peripheral blood, taken on day 0 of AZD1222 vaccination. The source of these receptors is an adult in good health.

This clone came up a few times. The genes are TRBV7-2 and TRBJ2-7; D is unresolved. This CDR3 is 15 amino acids long. V lost 1 base, J lost 12 bases, and 22 bases lay in between. Germline CDR1 reads SGHTA; CDR2 reads FQGNSA. The CDR3 coding sequence is TGTGCCAGCAGCTTAGATGGGCTCCTACCCCAGGATCGGTACTTC. Translated: CASSLDGLLPQDRYF.

The rearrangement links TRBV6-5 to TRBJ1-5; 8 nucleotides match TRBD1. The CDR3 has 15 amino acids. Germline values: CDR1 MNHEY, CDR2 SVGAGI. The V and J ends lost 6 bases and 2 bases, in that order; junction bases with no gene match: 6. CDR3 nucleotide sequence: TGTGCCAGCAGCCCAGGGGGCTCGGGCAATCAGCCCCAGCATTTT. It encodes CASSPGGSGNQPQHF.

This clone was picked up one time. V usage is TRBV21-1 and J usage is TRBJ1-1. TRBV21-1 is noted as a pseudogene. CDR3 length equals 16 residues. The CDR3 DNA reads TGTGCCAGCAGCGGGGGTGGGCTTATGGAGAACACTGAAGCTTTCTTT. Translation: CASSGGGLMENTEAFF.

Only a few counts were recorded for this clone. V and J are TRBV5-4 and TRBJ1-1; D is possibly TRBD1 (5 bases). CDR1 is SGHNT and CDR2 is YYREEE in the germline V gene (reference sequence). Trimming took 4 bases from V and 2 from J, leaving 15 bases between them. The CDR3 runs 15 residues. The CDR3 nucleotides read TGTGCCAGCAGCAGGCCGGGGCAGGTAAACACTGAAGCTTTCTTT. It translates to CASSRPGQVNTEAFF. The variable domain in full, with the rest retrieved from reference TRBV5-4 and TRBJ1-1, is ETGVTQSPTHLIKTRGQQVTLRCSSQSGHNTVSWYQQALGQGPQFIFQYYREEENGRGNFPPRFSGLQFPNYSSELNVNALELDDSALYLCASSRPGQVNTEAFFGQGTRLTVV.

V gene TRBV5-1 combines with J gene TRBJ2-1, with D perhaps matching TRBD1 (6 bases). CDR1 and CDR2 (germline): SGHRS, YFSETQ. Trimming left V 3 bases short and J 9 bases short, with 19 bases between. This CDR3 comprises 15 residues. CDR3: CASSSGQNGVSEQFF. The CDR3 nucleotides read TGCGCCAGCAGCTCCGGACAGAATGGAGTGTCTGAGCAGTTCTTC. Filled out from reference TRBV5-1 and TRBJ2-1, the complete variable domain reads KAGVTQTPRYLIKTRGQQVTLSCSPISGHRSVSWYQQTPGQGLQFLFEYFSETQRNKGNFPGRFSGRQFSNSRSEMNVSTLELGDSALYLCASSSGQNGVSEQFFGPGTRLTVL.

This chain connects TRBV7-2 to TRBJ1-5; D perhaps matches TRBD1 (6 bases). Trimming shortened V by 5 bases and J by 1 base, and 12 bases separated the two germline ends. The CDR3 loop spans 15 amino acids. The germline V gene encodes CDR1 SGHTA and CDR2 FQGNSA. The CDR3 region is CASSNREGSNQPQHF. Written as DNA, the CDR3 is TGTGCCAGCAGCAACAGGGAGGGGAGCAATCAGCCCCAGCATTTT.